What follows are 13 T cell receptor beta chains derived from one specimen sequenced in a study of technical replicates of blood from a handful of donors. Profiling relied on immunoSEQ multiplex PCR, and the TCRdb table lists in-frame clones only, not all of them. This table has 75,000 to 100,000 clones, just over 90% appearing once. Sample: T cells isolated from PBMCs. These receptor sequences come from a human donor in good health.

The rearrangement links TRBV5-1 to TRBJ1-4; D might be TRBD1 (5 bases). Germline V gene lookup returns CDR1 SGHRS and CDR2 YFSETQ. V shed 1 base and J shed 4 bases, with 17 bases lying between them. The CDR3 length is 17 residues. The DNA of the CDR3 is TGCGCCAGCAGCTTGAGCTTAGGGGCTGAGAGTAATGAAAAACTGTTTTTT. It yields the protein CASSLSLGAESNEKLFF.

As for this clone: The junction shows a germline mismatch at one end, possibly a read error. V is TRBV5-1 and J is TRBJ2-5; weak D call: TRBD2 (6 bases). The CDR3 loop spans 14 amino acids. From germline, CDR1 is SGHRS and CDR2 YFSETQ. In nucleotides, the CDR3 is TGCGCCAGCCACCCGTGGGGGGACCAGGAGACCCAGTACTTC. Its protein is CASHPWGDQETQYF.

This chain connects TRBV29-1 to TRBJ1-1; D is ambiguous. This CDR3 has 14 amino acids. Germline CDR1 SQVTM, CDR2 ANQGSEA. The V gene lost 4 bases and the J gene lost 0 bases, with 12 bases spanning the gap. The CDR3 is CSVAKADMNTEAFF. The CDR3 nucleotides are TGCAGCGTTGCTAAAGCAGACATGAACACTGAAGCTTTCTTT.

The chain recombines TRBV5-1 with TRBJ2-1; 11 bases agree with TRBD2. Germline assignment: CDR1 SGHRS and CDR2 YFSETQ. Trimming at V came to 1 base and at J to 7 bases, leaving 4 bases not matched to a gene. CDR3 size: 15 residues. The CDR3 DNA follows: TGCGCCAGCAGCTTGACTAGCGGGAGTTATAATGAGCAGTTCTTC. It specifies CASSLTSGSYNEQFF.

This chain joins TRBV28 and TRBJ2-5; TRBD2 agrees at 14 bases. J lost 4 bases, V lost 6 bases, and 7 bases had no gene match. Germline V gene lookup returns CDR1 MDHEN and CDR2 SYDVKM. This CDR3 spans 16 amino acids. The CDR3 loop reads CASRRLAGGPGETQYF. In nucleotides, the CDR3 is TGTGCCAGCAGGAGACTAGCGGGAGGGCCGGGAGAGACCCAGTACTTC.

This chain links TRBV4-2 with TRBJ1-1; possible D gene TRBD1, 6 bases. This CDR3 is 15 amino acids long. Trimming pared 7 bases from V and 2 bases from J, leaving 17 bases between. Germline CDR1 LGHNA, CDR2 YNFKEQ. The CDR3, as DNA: TGTGCCAGCAACGATAAAAGGGGGAAAAACACTGAAGCTTTCTTT. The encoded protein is CASNDKRGKNTEAFF.

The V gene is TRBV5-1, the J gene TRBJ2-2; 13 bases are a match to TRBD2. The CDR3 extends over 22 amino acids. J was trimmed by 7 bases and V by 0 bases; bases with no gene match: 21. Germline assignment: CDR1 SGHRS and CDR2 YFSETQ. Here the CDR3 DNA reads TGCGCCAGCAGCTTGGATATGGGGACCCAACTAGCGGGAGGGCCCTCGATCGGGGAGCTGTTTTTT. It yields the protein CASSLDMGTQLAGGPSIGELFF.

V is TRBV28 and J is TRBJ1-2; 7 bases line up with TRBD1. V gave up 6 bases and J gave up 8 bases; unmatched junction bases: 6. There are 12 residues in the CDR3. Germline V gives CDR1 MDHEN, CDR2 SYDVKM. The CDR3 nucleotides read TGTGCCAGCAGCCCCAGGGGGTACGGCTACACCTTC. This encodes CASSPRGYGYTF.

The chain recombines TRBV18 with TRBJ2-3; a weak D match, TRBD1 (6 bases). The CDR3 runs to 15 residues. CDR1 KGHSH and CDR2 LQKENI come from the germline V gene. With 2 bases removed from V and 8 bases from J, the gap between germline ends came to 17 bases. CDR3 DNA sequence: TGTGCCAGCTCACCAGTACAGGGAGAGTTAGGTACGCAGTATTTT. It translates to CASSPVQGELGTQYF.

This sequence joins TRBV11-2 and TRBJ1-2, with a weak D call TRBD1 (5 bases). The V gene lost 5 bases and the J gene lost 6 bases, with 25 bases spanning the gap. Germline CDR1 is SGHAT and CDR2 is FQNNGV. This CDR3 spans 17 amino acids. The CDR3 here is CASSPSHLGGFYHGYTF. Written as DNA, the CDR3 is TGTGCCAGCAGCCCCTCACACCTCGGGGGGTTCTATCATGGCTACACCTTC.

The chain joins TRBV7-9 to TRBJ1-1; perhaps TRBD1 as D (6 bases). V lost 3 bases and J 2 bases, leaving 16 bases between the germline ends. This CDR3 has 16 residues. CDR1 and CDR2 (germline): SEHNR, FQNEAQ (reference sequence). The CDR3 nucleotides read TGTGCCAGCAGCTTCCTTAATCCAGGGGAAAACACTGAAGCTTTCTTT. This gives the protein CASSFLNPGENTEAFF.

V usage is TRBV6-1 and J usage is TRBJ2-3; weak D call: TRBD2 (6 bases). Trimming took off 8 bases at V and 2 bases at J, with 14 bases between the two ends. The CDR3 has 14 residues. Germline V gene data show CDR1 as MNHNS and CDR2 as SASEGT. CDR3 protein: CASGGTHHTDTQYF. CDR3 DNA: TGTGCCAGCGGCGGGACCCACCACACAGATACGCAGTATTTT.

The CDR3 coding sequence is TGTGCCAGCAGCGTAGAGGGGACAGGGGGACACACCCTCCACTTT. Residues: CASSVEGTGGHTLHF. The V and J genes are TRBV9 and TRBJ1-6, with TRBD1 matching over 11 bases. With V trimmed by 0 bases and J by 14 bases, 7 bases remained unmatched. This CDR3 has 15 residues. Looked up from germline, CDR1 is SGDLS and CDR2 is YYNGEE.